These 6 T cell receptor beta chains came from one sample sequenced in a study of T cell responses to AZD1222 COVID-19 vaccine. The assay was immunoSEQ multiplex PCR, and TCRdb's table has in-frame clones only and misses some. Among more than 150,000 clones, roughly nine tenths were seen once, and the ten largest hold less than 2%. Sequenced material: peripheral blood, taken on day 0 of AZD1222 vaccination. The receptors stem from an adult in good health.

CDR3 region: CASTRTGTYNEQFF. The CDR3 nucleotides read TGTGCCAGCACACGGACGGGCACCTACAATGAGCAGTTCTTC. This chain links TRBV6-5 with TRBJ2-1; D gene uncertain. CDR3 length: 14 residues. Germline CDR1 and CDR2: MNHEY and SVGAGI. Trimming took off 7 bases at V and 2 bases at J, with 12 bases between the two ends.

The V gene is TRBV28, the J gene TRBJ2-7, with 10 bases lining up with TRBD2. CDR3 length: 16 residues. With 3 bases clipped from V and 0 bases from J, the junction kept 5 bases outside the gene matches. Looked up from germline, CDR1 is MDHEN and CDR2 is SYDVKM. The CDR3 protein is CASSFPAGGPSYEQYF. For the CDR3, the DNA is TGTGCCAGCAGTTTCCCAGCGGGAGGGCCCTCCTACGAGCAGTACTTC.

V is TRBV11-2 and J is TRBJ1-1; 8 positions match TRBD1. The CDR3 contains 15 residues. Germline loops: CDR1 SGHAT, CDR2 FQNNGV. The V segment lost 5 bases and the J segment 3 bases; nucleotides outside the gene matches: 8. In DNA, the CDR3 is TGTGCCAGCAGCCCCCCCGGACAGGGACACACTGAAGCTTTCTTT. The encoded protein is CASSPPGQGHTEAFF.

This chain connects TRBV27 to TRBJ1-5; a possible D gene is TRBD1 (5 bases). V was trimmed by 7 bases and J by 7 bases, leaving 11 bases between them. CDR3 length equals 12 residues. CDR1 and CDR2 from the germline V gene are MNHEY and SMNVEV (reference sequence). CDR3 coding DNA: TGTGCCAGCAAAAGAGGGGACCAGCCCCAGCATTTT. This sequence encodes CASKRGDQPQHF.

The chain is built from TRBV4-1 and TRBJ2-7, with D perhaps being TRBD1 or TRBD2 (5 bases each). The V end was cut by 3 bases, the J end by 3 bases, with 9 bases between. Germline assignment: CDR1 MGHRA and CDR2 YSYEKL. This CDR3 region has 13 residues. The CDR3 region is CASSQGTLYEQYF. The CDR3 DNA sequence: TGCGCCAGCAGCCAGGGGACCCTCTACGAGCAGTACTTC.

The V gene is TRBV4-2, the J gene TRBJ2-1, with 7 bases that match TRBD1. The CDR3 sequence is 12 residues long. The germline CDR1 and CDR2 sequences are LGHNA and YNFKEQ. Trimming took 0 bases from V and 12 from J; bases not matched to a gene: 2. The CDR3 protein is CASSQEYRGQFF. The CDR3 DNA follows: TGTGCCAGCAGCCAAGAGTACAGGGGGCAGTTCTTC.